Listed here are 13 T cell receptor beta chains from one sample, sequenced in a study of cytomegalovirus exposure and HLA in healthy donors (dated by TCRdb to 2017 to 2019). Library prep was done by the immunoSEQ multiplex PCR assay. A mixture of 60 forward primers for TCR Vbeta segments and 13 reverse primers for TCR Jbeta segments was used in the multiplex PCR. TCRdb carries this immuneACCESS record with in-frame sequences only. Its versions omit some clonotypes, under half of them owing to an unresolved V gene in the studies checked, with the rest unexplained. This sample gives 90,000 to 120,000 clones in total; about 80% of them show up just once. The ten largest clones add up to roughly 8% of the sample. The sequenced sample was PBMCs. The source is a man under 40 in good health and CMV-seronegative.

The chain carries TRBV6-5 and TRBJ2-1; 8 nucleotides agree with TRBD2. With 0 bases clipped from V and 7 bases from J, the junction kept 5 bases outside the gene matches. Germline V gives CDR1 MNHEY, CDR2 SVGAGI. This CDR3 has 15 residues. CDR3 amino acids: CASSYSERGRNEQFF. CDR3 in DNA: TGTGCCAGCAGTTACTCTGAGCGGGGGCGTAATGAGCAGTTCTTC.

The chain uses TRBV6-5 and TRBJ2-7; D unclear. The CDR3 spans 13 residues. CDR1 and CDR2 from the germline V gene are MNHEY and SVGAGI. V shed 10 bases and J shed 1 base, with 14 bases lying between them. The CDR3 DNA sequence: TGTGCCACGAAGCGAGACGGGTCCTACGAGCAGTACTTC. Protein sequence: CATKRDGSYEQYF.

The rearrangement joins TRBV9 to TRBJ2-7; 10 bases are shared with TRBD1. CDR3 size: 14 residues. Germline values: CDR1 SGDLS, CDR2 YYNGEE. V shed 3 bases, J shed 7 bases, and the junction held 7 bases outside the gene matches. In DNA form, the CDR3 reads TGTGCCAGCAGCGATGGGACAGGGGAAGGTGAGCAGTACTTC. Its translation: CASSDGTGEGEQYF.

The V call is TRBV27, the J call TRBJ1-1, with D perhaps TRBD1 (5 bases). CDR3 length equals 15 residues. Trimming shortened V by 5 bases and J by 2 bases, and 15 bases separated the two germline ends. Germline V CDR1 and CDR2: MNHEY, SMNVEV (reference sequence). The chain's CDR3 is CASSGLGGLNTEAFF. Here the CDR3 DNA reads TGTGCCAGCAGTGGGCTGGGGGGACTTAACACTGAAGCTTTCTTT.

The chain is built from TRBV27 and TRBJ1-1; 8 nucleotides align to TRBD1. Germline V gene lookup returns CDR1 MNHEY and CDR2 SMNVEV (reference sequence). V shed 3 bases, J shed 6 bases, and the junction held 6 bases outside the gene matches. This CDR3 has 14 residues. The CDR3 loop is CASSLGTGLSEAFF. The CDR3 nucleotides read TGTGCCAGCAGTTTGGGGACAGGTTTATCTGAAGCTTTCTTT.

The gene calls are TRBV5-1 and TRBJ2-7; D is perhaps TRBD1 (6 bases). The CDR3 has 14 amino acids. The germline V and J ends were trimmed by 1 base and 1 base, with 9 bases remaining between them. Germline V gene sequence: CDR1 SGHRS, CDR2 YFSETQ. The chain's CDR3 is CASSLSQGSYEQYF. The DNA of the CDR3 is TGCGCCAGCAGCTTGTCCCAGGGGTCCTACGAGCAGTACTTC.

This clone was observed a handful of times. The chain's CDR3 is CASSPMTGGANTQYF. CDR3 in DNA: TGTGCCAGCAGCCCAATGACAGGGGGCGCGAATACGCAGTATTTT. The rearrangement uses TRBV9 and TRBJ2-3, with 10 nucleotides matching TRBD1. Germline CDR1 is SGDLS and CDR2 is YYNGEE. The CDR3 sequence is 15 residues long. V was clipped by 4 bases and J by 7 bases; unmatched bases: 9.

The V call is TRBV27, the J call TRBJ1-5; D may be TRBD1 (5 bases). The CDR3 consists of 12 residues. Trimming removed 3 bases from V and 8 bases from J, with 8 bases in between. Germline V gene lookup returns CDR1 MNHEY and CDR2 SMNVEV (reference sequence). DNA for the CDR3: TGTGCCAGCAGTTTCACGGGGGAGCCCCAGCATTTT. This gives the protein CASSFTGEPQHF.

V gene TRBV2 combines with J gene TRBJ2-1; maybe TRBD1 (7 bases). Trimming stripped 2 bases from V and 7 bases from J, with 15 bases between. The CDR3 extends over 15 amino acids. The V gene's germline CDR1 is SNHLY and CDR2 FYNNEI. CDR3 nucleotides: TGTGCCAGCAGTGAACGTCAGGGGGGAGCAAATGAGCAGTTCTTC. As protein: CASSERQGGANEQFF. Looking up the rest from reference TRBV2 and TRBJ2-1 gives the full variable domain: EPEVTQTPSHQVTQMGQEVILRCVPISNHLYFYWYRQILGQKVEFLVSFYNNEISEKSEIFDDQFSVERPDGSNFTLKIRSTKLEDSAMYFCASSERQGGANEQFFGPGTRLTVL.

J is TRBJ1-1 and V is TRBV29-1; 7 bases match TRBD1. J gave up 1 base and V 7 bases, and 6 bases lay outside the gene matches. Germline V gene data show CDR1 as SQVTM and CDR2 as ANQGSEA. This CDR3 spans 13 amino acids. CDR3 protein: CSAGDSKNTEAFF. In nucleotides, the CDR3 is TGCAGCGCCGGGGACAGCAAGAACACTGAAGCTTTCTTT. Filled out from reference TRBV29-1 and TRBJ1-1, the complete variable domain reads SAVISQKPSRDICQRGTSLTIQCQVDSQVTMMFWYRQQPGQSLTLIATANQGSEATYESGFVIDKFPISRPNLTFSTLTVSNMSPEDSSIYLCSAGDSKNTEAFFGQGTRLTVV.

The chain has TRBV5-1 and TRBJ2-5; perhaps TRBD1 as D (5 bases). V was pared by 0 bases and J by 11 bases, with 14 bases between. In germline, CDR1 is SGHRS, CDR2 YFSETQ. This CDR3 comprises 13 residues. The CDR3 DNA follows: TGCGCCAGCAGCTTGGAAGCAGGGTTTGGGCAGTACTTC. Its protein product is CASSLEAGFGQYF.

The CDR3 sequence: CASSLGLAGHNEQFF. In DNA, the CDR3 is TGCGCCAGCAGCCTGGGACTAGCGGGACACAATGAGCAGTTCTTC. The chain combines TRBV5-1 with TRBJ2-1, with 13 bases identical to TRBD2. V trimming: 4 bases; J trimming: 5 bases; junction bases outside the gene matches: 3. The CDR3 is 15 amino acids. Germline V CDR1 and CDR2: SGHRS, YFSETQ.

The chain links TRBV28 to TRBJ1-5; D not certain. The CDR3 has 13 amino acids. CDR1 is MDHEN, CDR2 SYDVKM, per germline. With 2 bases removed from V and 10 bases from J, the gap between germline ends came to 12 bases. CDR3 bases: TGTGCCAGCAGTTTAGCTAGCCGTGGTCCCCAGCATTTT. As protein: CASSLASRGPQHF.